The 2 T cell receptor beta chains reported below all come from one sample, sequenced in a study of T cells after yellow fever vaccination. TCRdb processed the 5' RACE reads anew with MiXCR; each CDR3 protein has one entry. The sample yields about 170,000 distinct CDR3 sequences, around 10% seen once. The specimen comprised CD8+ T cells sorted from PBMCs, sampled 15 days after the yellow fever booster vaccination. The receptors come from a man younger than 35 who received the YFV17D yellow fever vaccine.

This clonotype was detected only a few times. The J gene is TRBJ1-1, the V gene TRBV20-1; a possible D gene is TRBD1 (6 bases). Germline V CDR1 and CDR2: DFQATT, SNEGSKA (reference sequence). The V gene lost 4 bases and the J gene lost 2 bases, with 20 bases spanning the gap. This CDR3 region has 16 residues. In DNA form, the CDR3 reads TGCAGTGCTAACAATCCGGGACACTTATTAAACACTGAAGCTTTCTTT. This codes for CSANNPGHLLNTEAFF.

This rearrangement joins TRBV4-1 to TRBJ2-7; no clear D gene. Trimming cost V 1 base and J 2 bases, with 12 bases left between them. The CDR3 is 15 amino acids. CDR1 and CDR2 (germline): MGHRA, YSYEKL. CDR3 loop: CASSQGNSGTYEQYF. The DNA of the CDR3 is TGCGCCAGCAGCCAAGGTAATAGTGGAACCTACGAGCAGTACTTC.